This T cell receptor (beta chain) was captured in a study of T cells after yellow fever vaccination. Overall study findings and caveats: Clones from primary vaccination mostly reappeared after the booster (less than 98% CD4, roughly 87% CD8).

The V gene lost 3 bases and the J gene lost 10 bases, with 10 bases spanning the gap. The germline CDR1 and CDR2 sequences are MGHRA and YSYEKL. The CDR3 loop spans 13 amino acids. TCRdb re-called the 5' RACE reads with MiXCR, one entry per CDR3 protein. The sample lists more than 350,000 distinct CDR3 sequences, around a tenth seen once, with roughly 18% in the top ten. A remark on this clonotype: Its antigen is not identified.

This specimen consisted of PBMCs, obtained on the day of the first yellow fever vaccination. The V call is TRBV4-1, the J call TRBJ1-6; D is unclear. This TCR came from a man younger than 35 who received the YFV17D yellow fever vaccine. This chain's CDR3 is CASSHYPDSPLHF. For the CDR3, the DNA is TGCGCCAGCAGCCATTATCCTGACTCACCCCTCCACTTT.